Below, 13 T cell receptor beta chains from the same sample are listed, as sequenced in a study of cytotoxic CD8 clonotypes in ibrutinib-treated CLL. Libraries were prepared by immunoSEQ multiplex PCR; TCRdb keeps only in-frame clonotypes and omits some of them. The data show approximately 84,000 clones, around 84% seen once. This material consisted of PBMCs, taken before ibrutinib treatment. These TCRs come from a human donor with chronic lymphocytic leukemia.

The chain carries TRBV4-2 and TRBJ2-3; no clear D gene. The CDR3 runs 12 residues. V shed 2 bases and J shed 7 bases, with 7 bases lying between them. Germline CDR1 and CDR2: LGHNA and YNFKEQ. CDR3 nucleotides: TGTGCCAGCAGCCAATTTCAGAATACGCAGTATTTT. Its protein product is CASSQFQNTQYF.

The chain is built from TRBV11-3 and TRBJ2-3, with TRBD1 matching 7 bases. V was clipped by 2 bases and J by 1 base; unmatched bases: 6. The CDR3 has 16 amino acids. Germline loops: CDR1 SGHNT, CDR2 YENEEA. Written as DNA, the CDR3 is TGTGCCAGCAGCTTACGACAGGGAAGGGGCACAGATACGCAGTATTTT. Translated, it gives CASSLRQGRGTDTQYF.

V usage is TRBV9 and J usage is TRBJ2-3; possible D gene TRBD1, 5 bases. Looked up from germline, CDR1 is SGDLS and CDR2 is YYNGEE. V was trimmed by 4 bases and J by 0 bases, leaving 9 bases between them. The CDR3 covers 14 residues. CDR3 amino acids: CASSPRTSTDTQYF. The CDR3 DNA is TGTGCCAGCAGCCCCAGGACAAGCACAGATACGCAGTATTTT.

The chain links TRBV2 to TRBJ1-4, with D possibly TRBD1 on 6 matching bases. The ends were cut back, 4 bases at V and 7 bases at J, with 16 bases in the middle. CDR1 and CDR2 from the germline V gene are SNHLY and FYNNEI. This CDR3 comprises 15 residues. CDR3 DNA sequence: TGTGCCAGCAGTGCCGGGGCGGGGGCAGGTGAAAAACTGTTTTTT. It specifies CASSAGAGAGEKLFF.

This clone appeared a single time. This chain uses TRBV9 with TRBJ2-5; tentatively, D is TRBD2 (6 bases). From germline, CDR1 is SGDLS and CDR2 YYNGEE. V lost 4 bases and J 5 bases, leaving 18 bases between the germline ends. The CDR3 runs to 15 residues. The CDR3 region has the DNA TGTGCCAGCAGCCCCGTGGTTGGGGGGTTGGAGACCCAGTACTTC. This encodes CASSPVVGGLETQYF.

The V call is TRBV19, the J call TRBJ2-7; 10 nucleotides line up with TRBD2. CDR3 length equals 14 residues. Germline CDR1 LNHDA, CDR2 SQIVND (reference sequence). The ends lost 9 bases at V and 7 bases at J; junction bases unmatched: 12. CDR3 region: CASQRLSGGDEQYF. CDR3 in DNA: TGTGCCAGCCAACGCTTAAGCGGGGGGGATGAGCAGTACTTC.

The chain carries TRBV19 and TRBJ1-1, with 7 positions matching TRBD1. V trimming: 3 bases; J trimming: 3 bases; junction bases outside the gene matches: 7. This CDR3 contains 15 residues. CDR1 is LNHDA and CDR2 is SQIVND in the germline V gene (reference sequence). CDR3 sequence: CASSIHTGVDTEAFF. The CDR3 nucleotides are TGTGCCAGTAGTATCCACACAGGGGTAGACACTGAAGCTTTCTTT. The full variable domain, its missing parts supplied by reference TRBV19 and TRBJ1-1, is DGGITQSPKYLFRKEGQNVTLSCEQNLNHDAMYWYRQDPGQGLRLIYYSQIVNDFQKGDIAEGYSVSREKKESFPLTVTSAQKNPTAFYLCASSIHTGVDTEAFFGQGTRLTVV.

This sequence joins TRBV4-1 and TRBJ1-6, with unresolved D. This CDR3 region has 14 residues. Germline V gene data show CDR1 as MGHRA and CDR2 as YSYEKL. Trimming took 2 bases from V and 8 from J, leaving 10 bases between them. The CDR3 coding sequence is TGCGCCAGCAGCCAAAGTTTCCGGGATTCACCCCTCCACTTT. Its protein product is CASSQSFRDSPLHF.

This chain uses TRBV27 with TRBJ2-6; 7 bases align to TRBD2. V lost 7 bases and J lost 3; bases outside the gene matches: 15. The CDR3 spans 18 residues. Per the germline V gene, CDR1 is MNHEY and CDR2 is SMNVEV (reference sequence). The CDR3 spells CASTLKWAGVGGANVLTF. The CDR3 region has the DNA TGTGCCAGCACCCTCAAATGGGCGGGAGTAGGTGGGGCCAACGTCCTGACTTTC.

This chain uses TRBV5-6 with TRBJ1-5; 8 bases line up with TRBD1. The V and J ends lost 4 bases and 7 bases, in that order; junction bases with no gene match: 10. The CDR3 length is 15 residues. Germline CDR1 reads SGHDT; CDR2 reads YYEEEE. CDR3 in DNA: TGTGCCAGCAGCAGGACCAGGGGGCACGACCAGCCCCAGCATTTT. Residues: CASSRTRGHDQPQHF.

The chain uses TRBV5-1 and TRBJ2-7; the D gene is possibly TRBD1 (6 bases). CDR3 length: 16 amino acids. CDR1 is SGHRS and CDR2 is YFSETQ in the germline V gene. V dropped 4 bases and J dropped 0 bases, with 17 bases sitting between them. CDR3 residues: CASSSFGGTISYEQYF. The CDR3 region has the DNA TGCGCCAGCAGCAGCTTTGGTGGGACAATCTCCTACGAGCAGTACTTC. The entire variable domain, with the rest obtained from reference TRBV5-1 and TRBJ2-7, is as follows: KAGVTQTPRYLIKTRGQQVTLSCSPISGHRSVSWYQQTPGQGLQFLFEYFSETQRNKGNFPGRFSGRQFSNSRSEMNVSTLELGDSALYLCASSSFGGTISYEQYFGPGTRLTVT.

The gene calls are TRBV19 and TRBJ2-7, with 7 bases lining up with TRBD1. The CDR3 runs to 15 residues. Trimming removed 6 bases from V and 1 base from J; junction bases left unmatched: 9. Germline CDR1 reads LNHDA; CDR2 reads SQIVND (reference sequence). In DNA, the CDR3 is TGTGCCAGTAGGCACGGGACAGCTAGGTCCTACGAGCAGTACTTC. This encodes CASRHGTARSYEQYF.

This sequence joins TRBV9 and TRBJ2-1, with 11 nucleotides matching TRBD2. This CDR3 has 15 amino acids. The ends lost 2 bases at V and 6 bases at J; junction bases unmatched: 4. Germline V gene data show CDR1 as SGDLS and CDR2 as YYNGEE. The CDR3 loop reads CASSVLAGGLNEQFF. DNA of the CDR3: TGTGCCAGCAGCGTGTTAGCGGGAGGGCTCAATGAGCAGTTCTTC.